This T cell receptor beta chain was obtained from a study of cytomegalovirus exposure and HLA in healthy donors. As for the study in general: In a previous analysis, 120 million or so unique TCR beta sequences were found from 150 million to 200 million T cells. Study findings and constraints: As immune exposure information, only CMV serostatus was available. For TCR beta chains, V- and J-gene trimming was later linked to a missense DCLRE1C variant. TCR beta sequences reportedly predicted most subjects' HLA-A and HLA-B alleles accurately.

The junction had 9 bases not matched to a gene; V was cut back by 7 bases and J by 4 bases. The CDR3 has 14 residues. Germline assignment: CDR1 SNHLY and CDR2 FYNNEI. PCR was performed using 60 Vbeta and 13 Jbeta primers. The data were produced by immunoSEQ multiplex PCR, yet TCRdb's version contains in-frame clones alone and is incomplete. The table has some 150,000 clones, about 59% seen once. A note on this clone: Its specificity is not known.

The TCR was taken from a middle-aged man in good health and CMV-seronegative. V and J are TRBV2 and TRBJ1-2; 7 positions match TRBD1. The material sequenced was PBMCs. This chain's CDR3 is CASNADRISYGYTF. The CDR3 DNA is TGTGCCAGCAACGCGGACAGGATTTCCTATGGCTACACCTTC. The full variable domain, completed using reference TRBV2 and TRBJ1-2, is EPEVTQTPSHQVTQMGQEVILRCVPISNHLYFYWYRQILGQKVEFLVSFYNNEISEKSEIFDDQFSVERPDGSNFTLKIRSTKLEDSAMYFCASNADRISYGYTFGSGTRLTVV.